This TCR beta chain originates from a study of Graves' ophthalmopathy and Graves' hyperthyroidism. Hyperthyroidism showing no ophthalmopathy within 18 months of follow-up was stable. V was clipped by 3 bases and J by 3 bases; unmatched bases: 8. The CDR3 length is 16 residues. RNA transcripts were the template, and TCR beta CDR3 regions were amplified from them. HTBI primers were employed in first-round RT-PCR, then a second-round multiplex PCR followed. Each CDR3 protein gets one entry after TCRdb re-called the multiplex PCR reads with MiXCR. The sample holds roughly 410,000 distinct CDR3 sequences, approximately 15% seen once. This clonotype was observed many times.

This clonotype originated in a woman under 30 with stable Graves' hyperthyroidism. Source material: peripheral blood. V usage is TRBV12-3 or TRBV12-4 and J usage is TRBJ2-5; 9 nucleotides align to TRBD1. The CDR3 reads CASSFSPGQGKETQYF. CDR3 coding DNA: TGTGCCAGCAGTTTCTCTCCGGGACAGGGAAAAGAGACCCAGTACTTC.